The T cell receptor (beta chain) under discussion was sequenced for a study of blood T cells in healthy people across ages. The CDR3 has 17 residues. The V and J ends lost 6 bases and 3 bases respectively, with 20 bases between them. Germline loops: CDR1 LGHNA, CDR2 YSLEER. With a J-beta primer mix and a sample-barcoded 5' primer, a second PCR ran roughly 6 to 12 cycles. TCRdb reprocessed the 5' RACE reads via MiXCR and lists one record per CDR3 protein. Here the sample spans about 1.4 million distinct CDR3 sequences, approximately 59% being singletons. Material: blood. The TCR sequence derives from a man between 18 and 35 years old in good health. The chain uses TRBV4-3 and TRBJ1-4; maybe TRBD1 (5 bases). DNA for the CDR3: TGCGCCAGCAGTCCCTTACGCGTGGGGGTACCTAATGAAAAACTGTTTTTT. Its translation is CASSPLRVGVPNEKLFF.